This is a list of T cell receptor beta chains from one sample in a study of STAT3 mutations in large granular lymphocyte leukemia. TCRdb's table, derived via immunoSEQ multiplex PCR, lists solely in-frame clones and lacks some. The repertoire holds several thousand clones, with about 95% as singletons. Sequencing was performed on peripheral blood mononuclear cells. The origin of the receptors is a man aged 55 to 70 with T-cell large granular lymphocyte leukemia. Some clones in this sample may be carry-over from other donors' samples. Each CDR3 is given with its conserved first and last residue. D genes are given only for firm matches. Clone size is given for some rows only: seen once, a few or many times, or a class if the clone is expanded.

V	J	D	size	DNA	CDR3
TRBV25-1	TRBJ1-2	TRBD1	-	TGTGCCAGCAGGGCCGGGACAGGCTTCTATGGCTACACCTTC	CASRAGTGFYGYTF
TRBV15	TRBJ2-1	-	-	TGTGCCACCAGCAGAGATTCGAGAGGCTCCTACAATGAGCAGTTCTTC	CATSRDSRGSYNEQFF
TRBV30	TRBJ2-5	TRBD2	-	TGTGCCTGGACTTCTTTTAGCGGGATTGAGACCCAGTACTTC	CAWTSFSGIETQYF
TRBV6-1	TRBJ2-4	-	-	TGTGCCAGCAGGGTCAAGCAGTACTTC	CASRVKQYF
TRBV27	TRBJ2-5	-	-	TGTGCCAGCAGTTTATCCCCGTACCAAGAGACCCAGTACTTC	CASSLSPYQETQYF
TRBV28	TRBJ1-1	-	-	TGTGCCAGCAGTTCCGCTTTAAAGGGCAGGATCGGGACTGAAGCTTTCTTT	CASSSALKGRIGTEAFF
TRBV10-3	TRBJ2-2	TRBD2	-	TGTGCCATTGGGGGGGAGACAATGAACACCGGGGAGCTGTTTTTT	CAIGGETMNTGELFF
TRBV29-1	TRBJ2-7	-	few	TGCAGCGTTACGTCGGGACATCGAACCTCCGAGCAGTACTTC	CSVTSGHRTSEQYF
TRBV5-4	TRBJ1-1	-	-	TGTGCCAGCACCTTACAGGGAGGTAACACTGAAGCTTTCTTT	CASTLQGGNTEAFF
TRBV4-3	TRBJ2-5	TRBD2	-	TGCGCCAGCAGCCCCGGACTAGCGGGAGGGCCGAGGGAAGAGACCCAGTACTTC	CASSPGLAGGPREETQYF
TRBV6-5	TRBJ2-7	-	-	TGTGCCAGCAGACGGGGACGGCCGATCTACGAGCAGTACTTC	CASRRGRPIYEQYF
TRBV6-6	TRBJ2-1	TRBD2	-	TGTGCCAGCAGTTACGGACTAGCGGGGGGTTACAATGAGCAGTTCTTC	CASSYGLAGGYNEQFF
TRBV27	TRBJ2-7	TRBD1	-	TGTGCCAGCAGTCCCTGGACAGGGGGCTTGAGCGAGCAGTACTTC	CASSPWTGGLSEQYF
TRBV10-3	TRBJ2-7	TRBD1	-	TGTGCCATCAGTGGGACAGGGATGGGGAGCGAGCAGTACTTC	CAISGTGMGSEQYF
TRBV30	TRBJ1-1	-	-	TGTGCCTGGGACAGAGGGGTTTCTGAAGCTTTCTTT	CAWDRGVSEAFF
TRBV5-1	TRBJ2-7	TRBD1	-	TGCGCCAGCACGAACCGGGACAGGCTCTACGAGCAGTACTTC	CASTNRDRLYEQYF
TRBV5-4	TRBJ2-6	-	-	TGTGCCAGCAGCTTGGGAGATTCTGGGGCCAACGTCCTGACTTTC	CASSLGDSGANVLTF
TRBV21-1	TRBJ2-7	-	-	TGTGCCAGCAGCAAACGGCTAGCGGGAGACTACGAGCAGTACTTC	CASSKRLAGDYEQYF
TRBV7-9	TRBJ1-3	-	-	TGTGCCAGCAGCACCACCCGAGGTGGAAACACCATATATTTT	CASSTTRGGNTIYF
TRBV19	TRBJ1-5	-	-	TGTGCCAGTAGTATCAGCACAGGTGTTAGTCAGCCCCAGCATTTT	CASSISTGVSQPQHF
TRBV29-1	TRBJ2-7	-	-	TGCAGCGTTGAAGGTAGTGGGGGCGAGCAGTACTTC	CSVEGSGGEQYF
TRBV6-1	TRBJ2-3	TRBD2	-	TGTGCCAGCAGTGCTAGACTAGCGGGAGGCACAGATACGCAGTATTTT	CASSARLAGGTDTQYF
TRBV5-4	TRBJ1-4	TRBD1	-	TGTGCCAGCAGCGAGAACAGGGGGCTTAATGAAAAACTGTTTTTT	CASSENRGLNEKLFF
TRBV29-1	TRBJ2-2	TRBD2	-	TGCAGCGCTGGTAGCGGGGCAAACACCGGGGAGCTGTTTTTT	CSAGSGANTGELFF
TRBV10-3	TRBJ2-1	TRBD1	-	TGTGCCATCAACCCTAGACAGGGGGCGAACAATGAGCAGTTCTTC	CAINPRQGANNEQFF
TRBV28	TRBJ2-5	TRBD1	-	TGTGCCAGCAGACAGGACAGGGGGCTGGACCGAGGCCAAGAGACCCAGTACTTC	CASRQDRGLDRGQETQYF
TRBV19	TRBJ2-2	TRBD1	-	TGTGCCAGCAAAAGGACAGGGACGAACACCGGGGAGCTGTTTTTT	CASKRTGTNTGELFF